The entry below gives a single TCR beta chain sequence along with its context. The antigen it binds to is not known. Base qualities are not at hand, and no much larger clone is one base apart. In the ophthalmopathy patients, disease was moderately to severely active, with a Clinical Activity Score of 3 or more, a NOSPECS grade of 4 or more, and a duration of less than 3 months. The study excluded patients with uncontrolled infections, other autoimmune diseases, pregnancy or lactation. Diagnoses were established on the basis of clinical symptoms, serum thyroxine and TRAb, thyroid ultrasound, and orbital computed tomography. Ficoll-Paque density gradient centrifugation was used to isolate PBMCs from 9.5 to 10 ml of fresh peripheral blood. Total RNA was extracted using Trizol reagent, and RNA quality was assessed on an Agilent 2100 Bioanalyzer. The entry originates in a study of T cells in Graves' hyperthyroidism and ophthalmopathy (dated by TCRdb to between 2018 and 2021). Broadly, across the study: Peripheral blood was collected at initial diagnosis, before any treatment. To identify distinguishing TCR V-J signatures, a discovery cohort of roughly 100 patients was used, comprising 40 to 45 with Graves' ophthalmopathy and around 57 with stable Graves' hyperthyroidism. Prospective prediction of ophthalmopathy was tested in an independent validation cohort of 18 to 20 hyperthyroidism patients and around 16 patients who later progressed to ophthalmopathy. For training and testing, the 110 or so patients in the discovery cohort were randomly divided in a 7:3 ratio. In more than five Graves' hyperthyroidism patients, the study also compared T-cell repertoires from thyroid tissue with T-cell repertoires from blood. After sampling, hyperthyroidism patients received methimazole starting at 30 mg daily, and ophthalmopathy patients received high-dose intravenous methylprednisolone. The paper describes TCR Vbeta CDR3 sequencing of 135 peripheral blood samples, made up of about 41 ophthalmopathy patients, 70 to 80 hyperthyroidism patients and some 17 progressor patients. On the study overall, not on this receptor specifically: In cross-validation, a model built on a 13 V-J signature told ophthalmopathy apart from stable hyperthyroidism with roughly 87% sensitivity and about 81% specificity, and in testing the same model reached 80%/75%. During validation, the model predicted progression to ophthalmopathy a median of around 6 months ahead of onset, with almost 71% sensitivity and about 75% specificity. Sample size was not statistically predetermined, and blinding of investigators to group allocation was not performed. Most expanded thyroid clonotypes (frequency above 0.001) were also detected in blood, suggesting blood repertoires may reflect thyroid immune responses.

For CDR1 and CDR2, the germline V gene (reference sequence) lists LNHDA and SQIVND. Including the terminal cysteine and phenylalanine, the CDR3 comprises 11 residues. Here the CDR3 DNA is all that survives: 33 bases in frame from base 1. V and J are truncated by 5 bases and 12 bases respectively, leaving an intervening sequence of 13 bases. Amplification of TCR beta CDR3 regions was carried out from RNA transcripts. The first round of RT-PCR for the TCR CDR3 was performed with the HTBI primer set and the Qiagen OneStep RT-PCR kit. Libraries were constructed in a second round of multiplex PCR, after which size selection and purification were performed. The libraries were sequenced on an Illumina HiSeq2000 using paired-end 100 bp reads. In the paper's pipeline: SOAPnuke was used to process the raw data, removing reads that contained adapters or uncalled bases, had a mean Phred below 15, or lacked an exact match to the constant primer or identifier. COPE v1.2.5 was used to merge the high-quality paired reads, and each unique nucleotide sequence was defined as a clonotype. MiTCR v1.1 was used to align the clonotypes against IMGT TRBV, TRBD and TRBJ reference segments. Analysis was restricted to V-J combinations with a frequency above 0.0001, which covered approximately 99% of repertoires. The TCS score was defined as the ratio of F50 (clonal expansion) to E x V (chaos), calculated using BLOSUM62-based TCRdist between CDR3 peptides within each V-J. Welch's t-statistics and random forest reduced roughly 530 V-J features to 13, which were used in a naive Bayes classifier (R e1071). Starting from the raw public reads, TCRdb applied fastp trimming at Q25, assembled clones with MiXCR and retained in-frame beta chains. Each record represents a unique CDR3 protein, reported with the most common genes and DNA among its rows. For this entry, the V and J calls and clone size follow TCRdb and not the study's own pipeline. The sample contains more than 500,000 distinct CDR3 sequences, roughly 16% of them found a single time. Approximately 30% of the sample lies in the top ten.

Sequenced material: blood. This TCR derives from a woman aged 30 to 39 with Graves' ophthalmopathy. Recombination linked TRBV19 to TRBJ1-1; a tentative D match to TRBD1 spans 6 bases. The nucleotide sequence reads TGTGCCAGTAGTGAGGACAGCGAGTCTTTCTTT. Translation gives CASSEDSESFF. The full variable domain, completed from the reference TRBV19 and TRBJ1-1 proteins outside the CDR3, reads DGGITQSPKYLFRKEGQNVTLSCEQNLNHDAMYWYRQDPGQGLRLIYYSQIVNDFQKGDIAEGYSVSREKKESFPLTVTSAQKNPTAFYLCASSEDSESFFGQGTRLTVV.